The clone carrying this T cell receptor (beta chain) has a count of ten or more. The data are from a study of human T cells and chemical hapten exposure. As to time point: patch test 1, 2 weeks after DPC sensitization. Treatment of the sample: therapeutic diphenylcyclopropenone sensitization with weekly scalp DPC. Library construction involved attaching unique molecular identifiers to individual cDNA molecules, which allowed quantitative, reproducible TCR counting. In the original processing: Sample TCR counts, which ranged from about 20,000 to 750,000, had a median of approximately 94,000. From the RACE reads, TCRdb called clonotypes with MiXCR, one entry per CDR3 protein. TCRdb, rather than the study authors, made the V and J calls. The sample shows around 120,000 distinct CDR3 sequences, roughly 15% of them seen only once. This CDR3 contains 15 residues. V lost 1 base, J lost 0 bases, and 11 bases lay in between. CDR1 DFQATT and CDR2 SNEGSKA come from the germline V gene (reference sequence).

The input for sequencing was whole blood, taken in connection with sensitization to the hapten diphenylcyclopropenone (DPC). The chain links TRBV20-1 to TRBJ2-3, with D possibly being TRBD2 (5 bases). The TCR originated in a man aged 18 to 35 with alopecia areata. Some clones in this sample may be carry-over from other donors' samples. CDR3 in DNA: TGCAGTGCTAGAGCTGAGCGGAGAAGCACAGATACGCAGTATTTT. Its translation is CSARAERRSTDTQYF.